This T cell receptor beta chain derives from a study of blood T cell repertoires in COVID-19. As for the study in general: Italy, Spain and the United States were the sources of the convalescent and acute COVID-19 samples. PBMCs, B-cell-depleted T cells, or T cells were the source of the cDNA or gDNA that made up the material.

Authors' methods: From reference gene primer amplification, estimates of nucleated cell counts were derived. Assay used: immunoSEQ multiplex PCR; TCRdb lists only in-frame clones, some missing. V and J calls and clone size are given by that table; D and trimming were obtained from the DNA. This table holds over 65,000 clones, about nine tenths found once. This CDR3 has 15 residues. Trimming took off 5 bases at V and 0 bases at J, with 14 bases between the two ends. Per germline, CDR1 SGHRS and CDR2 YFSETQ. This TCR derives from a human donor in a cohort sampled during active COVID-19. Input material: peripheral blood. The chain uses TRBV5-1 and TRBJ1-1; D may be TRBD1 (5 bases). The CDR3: CASRGTSSMNTEAFF. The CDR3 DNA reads TGCGCCAGCAGGGGGACTAGTTCGATGAACACTGAAGCTTTCTTT.